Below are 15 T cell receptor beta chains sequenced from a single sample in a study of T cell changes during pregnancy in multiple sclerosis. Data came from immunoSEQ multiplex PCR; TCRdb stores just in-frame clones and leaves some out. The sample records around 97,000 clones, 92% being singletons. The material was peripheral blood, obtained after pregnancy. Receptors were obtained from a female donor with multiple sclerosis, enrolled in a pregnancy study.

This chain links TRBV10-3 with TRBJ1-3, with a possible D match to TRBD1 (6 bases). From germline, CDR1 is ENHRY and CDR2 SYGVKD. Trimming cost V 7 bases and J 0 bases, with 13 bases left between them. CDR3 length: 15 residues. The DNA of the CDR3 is TGTGCCATCAAGGCAGGGGCGAACTCTGGAAACACCATATATTTT. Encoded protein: CAIKAGANSGNTIYF.

The CDR3 nucleotides are TGTGCCAGCAGCAGGGACACCGTCTCCTACAATGAGCAGTTCTTC. Amino acid sequence: CASSRDTVSYNEQFF. The rearrangement uses TRBV7-2 and TRBJ2-1; tentatively, D is TRBD1 (6 bases). The V gene's germline CDR1 is SGHTA and CDR2 FQGNSA. The ends were cut back, 5 bases at V and 0 bases at J, with 11 bases in the middle. CDR3 length: 15 residues. Based on the CDR3 plus reference TRBV7-2 and TRBJ2-1, the full variable domain is GAGVSQSPSNKVTEKGKDVELRCDPISGHTALYWYRQSLGQGLEFLIYFQGNSAPDKSGLPSDRFSAERTGGSVSTLTIQRTQQEDSAVYLCASSRDTVSYNEQFFGPGTRLTVL.

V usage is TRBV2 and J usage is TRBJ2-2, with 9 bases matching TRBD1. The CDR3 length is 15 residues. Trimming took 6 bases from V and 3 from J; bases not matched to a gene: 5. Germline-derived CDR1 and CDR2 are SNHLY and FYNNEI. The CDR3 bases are TGTGCCAGCAGGACGGGACAGGGTTACACCGGGGAGCTGTTTTTT. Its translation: CASRTGQGYTGELFF.

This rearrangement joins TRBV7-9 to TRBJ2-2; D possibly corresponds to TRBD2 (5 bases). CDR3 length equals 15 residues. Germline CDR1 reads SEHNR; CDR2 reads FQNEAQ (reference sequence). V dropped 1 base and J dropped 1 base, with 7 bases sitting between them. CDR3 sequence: CASSLEEGNTGELFF. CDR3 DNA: TGTGCCAGCAGCTTAGAAGAGGGGAACACCGGGGAGCTGTTTTTT.

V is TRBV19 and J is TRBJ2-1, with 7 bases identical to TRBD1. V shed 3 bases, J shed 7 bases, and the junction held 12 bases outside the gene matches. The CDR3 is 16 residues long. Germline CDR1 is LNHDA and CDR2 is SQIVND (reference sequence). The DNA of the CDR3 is TGTGCCAGTAGTATTCCGACAGGGTTTATGAGGAATGAGCAGTTCTTC. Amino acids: CASSIPTGFMRNEQFF.

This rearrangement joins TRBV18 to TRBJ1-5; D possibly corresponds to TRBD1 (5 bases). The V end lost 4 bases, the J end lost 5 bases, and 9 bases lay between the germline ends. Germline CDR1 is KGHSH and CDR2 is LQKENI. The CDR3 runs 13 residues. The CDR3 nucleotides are TGTGCCAGCTCACGGCGGGACGATCAGCCCCAGCATTTT. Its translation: CASSRRDDQPQHF.

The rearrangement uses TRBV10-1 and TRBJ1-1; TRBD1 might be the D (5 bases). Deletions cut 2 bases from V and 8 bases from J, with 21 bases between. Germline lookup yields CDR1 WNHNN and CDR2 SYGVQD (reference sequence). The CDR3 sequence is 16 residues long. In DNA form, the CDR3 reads TGCGCCAGCAGTGAGATGCAGGGATCCTTTGCACAGGAAGCTTTCTTT. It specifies CASSEMQGSFAQEAFF.

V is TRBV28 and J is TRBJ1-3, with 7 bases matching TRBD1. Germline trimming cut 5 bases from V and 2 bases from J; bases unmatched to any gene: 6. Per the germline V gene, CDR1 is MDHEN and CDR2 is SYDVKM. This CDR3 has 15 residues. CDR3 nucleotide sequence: TGTGCCAGCAGTACAATACAGGGGACTGGAAACACCATATATTTT. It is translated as CASSTIQGTGNTIYF.

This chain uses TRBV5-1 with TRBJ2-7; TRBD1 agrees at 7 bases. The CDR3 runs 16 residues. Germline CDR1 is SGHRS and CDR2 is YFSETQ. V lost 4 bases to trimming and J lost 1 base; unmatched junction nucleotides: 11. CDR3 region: CASSPKSGTASYEQYF. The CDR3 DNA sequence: TGCGCCAGCAGCCCGAAATCCGGGACAGCTTCCTACGAGCAGTACTTC.

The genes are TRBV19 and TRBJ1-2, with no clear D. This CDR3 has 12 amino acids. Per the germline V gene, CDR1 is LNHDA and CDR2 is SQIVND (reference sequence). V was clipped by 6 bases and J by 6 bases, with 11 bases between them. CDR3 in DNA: TGTGCCAGTAGGGACCTCGGGGATGGCTACACCTTC. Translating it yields CASRDLGDGYTF.

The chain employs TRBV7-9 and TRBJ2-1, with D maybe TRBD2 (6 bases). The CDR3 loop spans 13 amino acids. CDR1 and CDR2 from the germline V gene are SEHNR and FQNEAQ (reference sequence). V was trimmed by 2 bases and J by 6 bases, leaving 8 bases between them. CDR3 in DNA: TGTGCCAGCAGCTTACAGGAGGGCAATGAGCAGTTCTTC. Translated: CASSLQEGNEQFF.

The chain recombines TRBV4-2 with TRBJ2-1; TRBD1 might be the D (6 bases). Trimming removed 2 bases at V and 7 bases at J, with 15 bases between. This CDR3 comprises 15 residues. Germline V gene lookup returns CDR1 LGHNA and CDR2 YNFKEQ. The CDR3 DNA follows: TGTGCCAGCAGCCAAAGGGGGAAGGGGCATAATGAGCAGTTCTTC. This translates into CASSQRGKGHNEQFF.

The CDR3 sequence is CASSQDRTLSSYEQYF. Written as DNA, the CDR3 is TGCGCCAGCAGCCAAGATCGAACCCTTAGCTCCTACGAGCAGTACTTC. The V gene is TRBV4-1, the J gene TRBJ2-7; D uncertain. Germline V gives CDR1 MGHRA, CDR2 YSYEKL. Trimming stripped 0 bases from V and 0 bases from J, with 12 bases between. This CDR3 region has 16 residues.

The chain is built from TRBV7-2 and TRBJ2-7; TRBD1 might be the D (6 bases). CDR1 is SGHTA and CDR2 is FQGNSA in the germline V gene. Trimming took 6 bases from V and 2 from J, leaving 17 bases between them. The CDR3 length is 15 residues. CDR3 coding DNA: TGTGCCAGCAGGTTCGGTACAGGGAAAACCTACGAGCAGTACTTC. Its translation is CASRFGTGKTYEQYF.

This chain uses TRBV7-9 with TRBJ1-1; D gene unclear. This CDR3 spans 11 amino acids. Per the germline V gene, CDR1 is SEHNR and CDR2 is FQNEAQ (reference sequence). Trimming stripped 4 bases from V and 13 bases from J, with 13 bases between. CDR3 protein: CASSSGSMGFF. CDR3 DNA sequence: TGTGCCAGCAGCTCAGGAAGTATGGGTTTCTTT. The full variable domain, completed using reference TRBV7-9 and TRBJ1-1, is DTGVSQNPRHKITKRGQNVTFRCDPISEHNRLYWYRQTLGQGPEFLTYFQNEAQLEKSRLLSDRFSAERPKGSFSTLEIQRTEQGDSAMYLCASSSGSMGFFGQGTRLTVV.